This T cell receptor (beta chain) originates from a study of T-cell reconstitution after alpha-beta-depleted transplantation in children. General study points: Two months or so post-transplant, alpha-beta T cells reportedly derived from several hundred expanded graft clones.

Preparation of the TCRbeta library was carried out with unique molecular identifiers. TCRdb itself ran the PCR reads through MiXCR, one entry per CDR3 protein. In the table there are some 460,000 distinct CDR3 sequences, roughly 15% of which are singletons. Germline V gives CDR1 MGHDK, CDR2 SYGVNS. The CDR3 is 13 residues long. The V gene lost 1 base and the J gene lost 5 bases, with 9 bases spanning the gap. This clonotype has a handful of counts. As yet, its antigen is unknown. The V and J genes are TRBV25-1 and TRBJ2-7; D remains ambiguous. The sequence derives from a boy under two years old who had a stem cell transplant for Wiskott-Aldrich syndrome, so the T cells may come from the graft donor. The sequences come from PBMCs, mostly from graft donor cells, collected 360 days after TCRalphabeta/CD19-depleted stem cell transplant. In DNA, the CDR3 is TGTGCCAGCAGTGAATGGCTGGTTGACGAGCAGTACTTC. Translating gives CASSEWLVDEQYF.